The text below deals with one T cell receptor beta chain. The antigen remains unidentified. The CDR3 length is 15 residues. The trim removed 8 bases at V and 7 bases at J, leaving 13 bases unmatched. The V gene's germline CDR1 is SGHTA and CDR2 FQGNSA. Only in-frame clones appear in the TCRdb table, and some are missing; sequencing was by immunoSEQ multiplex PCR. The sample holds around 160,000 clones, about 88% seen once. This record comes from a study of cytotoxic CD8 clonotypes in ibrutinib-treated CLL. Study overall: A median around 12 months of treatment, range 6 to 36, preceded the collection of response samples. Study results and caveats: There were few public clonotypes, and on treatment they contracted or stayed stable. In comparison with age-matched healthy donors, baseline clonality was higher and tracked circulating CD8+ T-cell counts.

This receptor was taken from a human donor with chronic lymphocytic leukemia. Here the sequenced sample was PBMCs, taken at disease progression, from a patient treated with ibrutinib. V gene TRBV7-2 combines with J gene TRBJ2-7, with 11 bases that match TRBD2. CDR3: CASGGSGRAIGEQYF. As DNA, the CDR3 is TGTGCCAGCGGAGGTAGCGGGAGGGCTATTGGTGAGCAGTACTTC.